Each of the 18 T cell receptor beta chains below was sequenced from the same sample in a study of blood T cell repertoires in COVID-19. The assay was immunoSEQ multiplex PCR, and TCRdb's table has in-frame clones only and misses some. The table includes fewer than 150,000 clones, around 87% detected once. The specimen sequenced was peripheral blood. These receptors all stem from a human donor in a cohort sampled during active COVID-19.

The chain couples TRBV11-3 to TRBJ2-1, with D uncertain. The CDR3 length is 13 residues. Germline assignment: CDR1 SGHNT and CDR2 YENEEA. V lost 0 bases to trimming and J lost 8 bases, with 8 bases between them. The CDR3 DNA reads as TGTGCCAGCAGCTTAGAGTCGGTGGATGAGCAGTTCTTC. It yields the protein CASSLESVDEQFF.

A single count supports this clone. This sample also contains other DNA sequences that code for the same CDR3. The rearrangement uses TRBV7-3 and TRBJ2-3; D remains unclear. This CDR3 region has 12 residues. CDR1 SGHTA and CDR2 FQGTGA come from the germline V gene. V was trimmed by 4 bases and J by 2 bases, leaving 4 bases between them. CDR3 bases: TGTGCCAGCAGCTCATCCACAGATACGCAGTATTTT. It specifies CASSSSTDTQYF.

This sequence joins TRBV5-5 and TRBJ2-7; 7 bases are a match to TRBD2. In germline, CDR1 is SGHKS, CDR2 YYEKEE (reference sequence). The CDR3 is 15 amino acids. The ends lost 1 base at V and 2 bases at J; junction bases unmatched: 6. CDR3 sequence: CASSLKAGRPYEQYF. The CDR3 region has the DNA TGTGCCAGCAGCTTGAAAGCGGGGAGGCCCTACGAGCAGTACTTC.

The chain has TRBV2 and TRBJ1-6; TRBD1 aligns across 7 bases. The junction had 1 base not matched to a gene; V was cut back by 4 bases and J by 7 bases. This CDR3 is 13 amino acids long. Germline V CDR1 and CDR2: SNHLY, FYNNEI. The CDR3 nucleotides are TGTGCCAGCAGTGCCAGGGGGAATTCACCCCTCCACTTT. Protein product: CASSARGNSPLHF.

CDR3 bases: TGTGCCAGCAGCTTGGGCCAGGGGGGCCCAGATACGCAGTATTTT. It specifies CASSLGQGGPDTQYF. V gene TRBV11-3 combines with J gene TRBJ2-3; perhaps TRBD1 as D (7 bases). CDR1 is SGHNT, CDR2 YENEEA, per germline. Trimming left V 3 bases short and J 4 bases short, with 14 bases between. This CDR3 is 15 amino acids long.

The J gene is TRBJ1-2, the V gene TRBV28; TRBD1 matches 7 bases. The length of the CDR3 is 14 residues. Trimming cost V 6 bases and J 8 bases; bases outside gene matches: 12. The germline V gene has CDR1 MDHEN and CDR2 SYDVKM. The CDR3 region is CASSQSGTALGYTF. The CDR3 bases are TGTGCCAGCAGCCAGTCGGGGACAGCTTTAGGCTACACCTTC.

The CDR3 loop is CASSQSTRTGSRTDTQYF. The CDR3 bases are TGCGCCAGCAGCCAAAGTACAAGGACAGGGAGTAGAACAGATACGCAGTATTTT. The chain links TRBV4-1 to TRBJ2-3; 8 bases are a match to TRBD1. The CDR3 has 18 amino acids. Germline CDR1 is MGHRA and CDR2 is YSYEKL. Trimming cost V 2 bases and J 3 bases; bases outside gene matches: 13.

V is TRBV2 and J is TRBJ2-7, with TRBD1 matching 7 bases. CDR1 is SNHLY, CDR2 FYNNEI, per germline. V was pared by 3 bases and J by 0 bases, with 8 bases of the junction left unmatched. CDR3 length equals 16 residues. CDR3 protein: CASSESSGTASYEQYF. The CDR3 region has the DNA TGTGCCAGCAGTGAGTCCTCGGGGACAGCCTCCTACGAGCAGTACTTC. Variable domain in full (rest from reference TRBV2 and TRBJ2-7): EPEVTQTPSHQVTQMGQEVILRCVPISNHLYFYWYRQILGQKVEFLVSFYNNEISEKSEIFDDQFSVERPDGSNFTLKIRSTKLEDSAMYFCASSESSGTASYEQYFGPGTRLTVT.

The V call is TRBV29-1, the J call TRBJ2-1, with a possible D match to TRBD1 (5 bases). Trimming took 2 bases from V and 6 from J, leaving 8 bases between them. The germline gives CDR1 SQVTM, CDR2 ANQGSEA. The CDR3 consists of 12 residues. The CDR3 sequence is CSVEQGLNEQFF. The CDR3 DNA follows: TGCAGCGTTGAACAGGGCCTCAATGAGCAGTTCTTC.

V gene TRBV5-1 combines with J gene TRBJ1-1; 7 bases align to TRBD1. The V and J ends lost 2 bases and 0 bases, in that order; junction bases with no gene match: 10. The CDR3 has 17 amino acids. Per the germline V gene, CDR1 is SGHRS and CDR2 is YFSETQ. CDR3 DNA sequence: TGCGCCAGCAGCTTACAGGGGCCCCGGGGGTTGAACACTGAAGCTTTCTTT. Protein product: CASSLQGPRGLNTEAFF.

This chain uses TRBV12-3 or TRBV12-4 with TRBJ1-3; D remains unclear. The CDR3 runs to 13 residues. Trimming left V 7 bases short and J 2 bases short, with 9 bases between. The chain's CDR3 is CASTRGTGNTIYF. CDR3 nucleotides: TGTGCCAGCACCCGGGGTACTGGAAACACCATATATTTT.

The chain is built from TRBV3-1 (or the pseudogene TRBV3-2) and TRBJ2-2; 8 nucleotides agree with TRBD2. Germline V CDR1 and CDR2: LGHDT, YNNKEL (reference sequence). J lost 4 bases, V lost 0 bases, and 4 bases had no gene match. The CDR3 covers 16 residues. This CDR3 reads CASSQEGTRGTGELFF. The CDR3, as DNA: TGTGCCAGCAGCCAAGAGGGGACTAGGGGCACCGGGGAGCTGTTTTTT.

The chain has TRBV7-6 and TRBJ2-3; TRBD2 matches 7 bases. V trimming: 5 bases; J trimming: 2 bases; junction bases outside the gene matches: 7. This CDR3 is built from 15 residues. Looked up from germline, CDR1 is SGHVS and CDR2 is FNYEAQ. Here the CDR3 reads CASSNSLALTDTQYF. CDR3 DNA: TGTGCCAGCAGCAACTCACTAGCGCTCACAGATACGCAGTATTTT.

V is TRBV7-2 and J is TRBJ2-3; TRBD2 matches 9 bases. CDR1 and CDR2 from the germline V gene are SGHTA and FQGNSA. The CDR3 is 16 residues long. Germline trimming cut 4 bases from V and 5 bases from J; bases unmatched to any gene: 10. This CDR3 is CASSSRLAVLGDTQYF. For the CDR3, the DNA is TGTGCCAGCAGCTCGCGACTAGCGGTTCTTGGAGATACGCAGTATTTT.

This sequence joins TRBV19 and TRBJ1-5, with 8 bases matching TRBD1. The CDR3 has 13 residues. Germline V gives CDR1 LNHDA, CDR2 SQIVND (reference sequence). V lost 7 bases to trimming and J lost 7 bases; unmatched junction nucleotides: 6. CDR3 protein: CASKTRGPQPQHF. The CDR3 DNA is TGTGCCAGTAAAACCAGGGGGCCACAGCCCCAGCATTTT. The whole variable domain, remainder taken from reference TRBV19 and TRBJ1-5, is DGGITQSPKYLFRKEGQNVTLSCEQNLNHDAMYWYRQDPGQGLRLIYYSQIVNDFQKGDIAEGYSVSREKKESFPLTVTSAQKNPTAFYLCASKTRGPQPQHFGDGTRLSIL.

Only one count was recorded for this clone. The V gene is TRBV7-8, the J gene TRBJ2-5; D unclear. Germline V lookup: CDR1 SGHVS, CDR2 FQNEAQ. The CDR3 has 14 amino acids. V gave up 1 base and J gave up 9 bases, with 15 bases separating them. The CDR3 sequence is CASSLVAVMQPQYF. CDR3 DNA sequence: TGTGCCAGCAGCTTAGTGGCCGTTATGCAACCCCAGTACTTC.

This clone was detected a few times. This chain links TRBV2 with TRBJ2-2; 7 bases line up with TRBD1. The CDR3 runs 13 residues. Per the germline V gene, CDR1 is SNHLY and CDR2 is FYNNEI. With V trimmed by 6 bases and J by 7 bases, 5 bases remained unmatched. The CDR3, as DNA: TGTGCCAGCAGGAGGGGGCTAGGCGGGGAGCTGTTTTTT. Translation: CASRRGLGGELFF.

CDR3 sequence (DNA): TGTGCCAGCAGACCACAGGGGCCCCTCTTTAAAAAATATCAGCCCCAGCATTTT. The encoded protein is CASRPQGPLFKKYQPQHF. The chain links TRBV27 to TRBJ1-5; 7 nucleotides match TRBD1. This CDR3 is 18 amino acids long. With V trimmed by 6 bases and J by 5 bases, 19 bases remained unmatched. Per germline, CDR1 MNHEY and CDR2 SMNVEV (reference sequence).